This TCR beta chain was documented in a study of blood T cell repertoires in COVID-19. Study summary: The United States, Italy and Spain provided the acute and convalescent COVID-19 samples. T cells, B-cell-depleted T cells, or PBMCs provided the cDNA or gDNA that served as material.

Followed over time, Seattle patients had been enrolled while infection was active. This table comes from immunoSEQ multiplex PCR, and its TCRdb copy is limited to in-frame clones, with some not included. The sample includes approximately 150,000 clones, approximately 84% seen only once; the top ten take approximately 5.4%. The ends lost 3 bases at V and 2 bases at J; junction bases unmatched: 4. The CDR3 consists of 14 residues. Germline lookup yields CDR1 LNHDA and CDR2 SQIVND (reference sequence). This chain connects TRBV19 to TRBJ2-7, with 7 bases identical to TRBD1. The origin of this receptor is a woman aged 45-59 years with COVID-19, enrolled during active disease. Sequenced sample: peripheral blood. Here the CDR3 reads CASSMGQPPYEQYF. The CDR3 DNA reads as TGTGCCAGTAGTATGGGACAGCCCCCCTACGAGCAGTACTTC.